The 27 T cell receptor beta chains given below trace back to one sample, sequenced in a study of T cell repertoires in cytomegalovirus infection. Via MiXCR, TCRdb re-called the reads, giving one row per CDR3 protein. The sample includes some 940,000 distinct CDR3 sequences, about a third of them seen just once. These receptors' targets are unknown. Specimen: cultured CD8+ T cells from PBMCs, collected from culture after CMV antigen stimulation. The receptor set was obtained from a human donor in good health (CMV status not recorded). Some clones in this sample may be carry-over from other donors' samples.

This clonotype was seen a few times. The DNA of the CDR3 is TGTGCCAGCAGCCAAGCTCGGAATCCTCGTACGAATGAGCAGTTCTTC. Translated: CASSQARNPRTNEQFF. V usage is TRBV14 and J usage is TRBJ2-1; D remains unclear. V shed 1 base and J shed 7 bases, with 17 bases lying between them. CDR1 and CDR2 from the germline V gene are SGHDN and FVKESK. This CDR3 has 16 amino acids.

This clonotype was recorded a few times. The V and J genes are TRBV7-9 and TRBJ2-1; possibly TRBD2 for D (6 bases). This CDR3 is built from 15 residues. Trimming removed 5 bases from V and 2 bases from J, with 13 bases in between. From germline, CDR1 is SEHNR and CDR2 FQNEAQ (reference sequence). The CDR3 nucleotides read TGTGCCAGCAGCCCCACGGGGGACCCCTACAATGAGCAGTTCTTC. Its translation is CASSPTGDPYNEQFF.

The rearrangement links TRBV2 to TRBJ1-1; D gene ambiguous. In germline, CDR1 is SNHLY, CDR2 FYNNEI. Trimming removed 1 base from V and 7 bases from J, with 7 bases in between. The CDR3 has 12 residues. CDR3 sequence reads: CASSEGNVEAFF. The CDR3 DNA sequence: TGTGCCAGCAGTGAAGGTAACGTTGAAGCTTTCTTT.

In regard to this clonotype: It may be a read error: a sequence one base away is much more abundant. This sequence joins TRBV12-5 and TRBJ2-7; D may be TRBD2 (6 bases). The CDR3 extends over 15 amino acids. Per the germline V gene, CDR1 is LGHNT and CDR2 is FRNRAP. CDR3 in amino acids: CASGLVIAETYKQYF. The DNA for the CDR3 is TGTGCTAGTGGTTTGGTAATAGCGGAGACCTACAAGCAGTACTTC.

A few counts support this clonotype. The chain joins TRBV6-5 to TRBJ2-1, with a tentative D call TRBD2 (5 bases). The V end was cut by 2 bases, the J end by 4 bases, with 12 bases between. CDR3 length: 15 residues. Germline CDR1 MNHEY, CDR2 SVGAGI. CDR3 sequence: CASSYENQRYNEQFF. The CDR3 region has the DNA TGTGCCAGCAGTTACGAGAACCAGCGGTACAATGAGCAGTTCTTC.

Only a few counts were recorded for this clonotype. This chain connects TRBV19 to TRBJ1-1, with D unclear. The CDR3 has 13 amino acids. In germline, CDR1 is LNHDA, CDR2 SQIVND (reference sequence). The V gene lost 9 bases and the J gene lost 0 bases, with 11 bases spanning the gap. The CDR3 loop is CASLSGMNTEAFF. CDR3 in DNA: TGTGCCAGCCTAAGCGGTATGAACACTGAAGCTTTCTTT. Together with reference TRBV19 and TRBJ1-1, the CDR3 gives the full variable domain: DGGITQSPKYLFRKEGQNVTLSCEQNLNHDAMYWYRQDPGQGLRLIYYSQIVNDFQKGDIAEGYSVSREKKESFPLTVTSAQKNPTAFYLCASLSGMNTEAFFGQGTRLTVV.

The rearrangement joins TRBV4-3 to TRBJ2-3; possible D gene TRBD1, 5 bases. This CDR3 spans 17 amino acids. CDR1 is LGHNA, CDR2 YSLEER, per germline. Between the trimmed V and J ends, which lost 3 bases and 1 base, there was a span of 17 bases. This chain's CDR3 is CASSQGPGFEGTDTQYF. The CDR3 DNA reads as TGCGCCAGCAGCCAGGGTCCAGGGTTTGAGGGCACAGATACGCAGTATTTT.

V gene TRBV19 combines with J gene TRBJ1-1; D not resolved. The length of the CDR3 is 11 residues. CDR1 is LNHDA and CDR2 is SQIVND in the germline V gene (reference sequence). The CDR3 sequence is CGVSHNTEAFF. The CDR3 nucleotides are TGTGGGGTCAGCCACAACACTGAAGCTTTCTTT.

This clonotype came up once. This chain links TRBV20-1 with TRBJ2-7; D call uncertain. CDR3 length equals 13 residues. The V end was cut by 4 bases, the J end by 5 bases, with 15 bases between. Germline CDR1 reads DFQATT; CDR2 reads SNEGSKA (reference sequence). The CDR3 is CSANPFGNDEQYF. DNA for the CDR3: TGCAGTGCTAACCCCTTTGGTAACGACGAGCAGTACTTC.

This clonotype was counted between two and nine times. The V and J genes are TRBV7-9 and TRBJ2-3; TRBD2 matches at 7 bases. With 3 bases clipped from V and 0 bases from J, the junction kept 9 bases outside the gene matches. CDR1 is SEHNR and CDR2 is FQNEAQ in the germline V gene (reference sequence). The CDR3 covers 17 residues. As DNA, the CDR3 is TGTGCCAGCAGCTTTCCTTCCGACGGGGGGAGCACAGATACGCAGTATTTT. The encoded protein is CASSFPSDGGSTDTQYF.

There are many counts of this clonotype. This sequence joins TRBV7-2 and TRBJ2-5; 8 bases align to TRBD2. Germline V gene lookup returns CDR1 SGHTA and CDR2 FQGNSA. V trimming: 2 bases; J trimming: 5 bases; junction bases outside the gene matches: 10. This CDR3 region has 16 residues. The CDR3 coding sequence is TGTGCCAGCAGCTTACTCGGGGGGGGGCCGCGGGAGACCCAGTACTTC. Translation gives CASSLLGGGPRETQYF. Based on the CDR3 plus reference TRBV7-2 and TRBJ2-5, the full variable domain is GAGVSQSPSNKVTEKGKDVELRCDPISGHTALYWYRQSLGQGLEFLIYFQGNSAPDKSGLPSDRFSAERTGGSVSTLTIQRTQQEDSAVYLCASSLLGGGPRETQYFGPGTRLLVL.

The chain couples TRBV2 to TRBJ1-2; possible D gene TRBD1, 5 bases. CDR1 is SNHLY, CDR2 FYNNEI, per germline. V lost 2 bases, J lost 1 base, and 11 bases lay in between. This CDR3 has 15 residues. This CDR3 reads CASSEMAGINYGYTF. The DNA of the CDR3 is TGTGCCAGCAGTGAAATGGCAGGGATTAACTATGGCTACACCTTC.

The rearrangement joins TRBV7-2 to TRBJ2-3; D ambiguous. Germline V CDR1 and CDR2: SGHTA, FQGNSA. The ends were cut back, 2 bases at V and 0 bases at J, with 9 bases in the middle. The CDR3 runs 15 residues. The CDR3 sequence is CASSLYILSTDTQYF. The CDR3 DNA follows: TGTGCCAGCAGCTTATACATCCTGAGCACAGATACGCAGTATTTT.

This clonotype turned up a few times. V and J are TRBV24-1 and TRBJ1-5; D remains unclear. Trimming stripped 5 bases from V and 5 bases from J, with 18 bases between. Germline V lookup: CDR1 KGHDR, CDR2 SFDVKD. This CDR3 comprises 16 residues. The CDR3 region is CATSASRTGIHQPQHF. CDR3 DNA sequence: TGTGCCACCAGTGCTTCAAGGACGGGGATCCATCAGCCCCAGCATTTT.

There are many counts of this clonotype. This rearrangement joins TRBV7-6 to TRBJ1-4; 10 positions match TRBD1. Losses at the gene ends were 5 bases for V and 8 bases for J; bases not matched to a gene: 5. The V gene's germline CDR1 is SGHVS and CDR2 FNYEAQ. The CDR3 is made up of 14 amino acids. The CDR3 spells CASSRDRGHEKLFF. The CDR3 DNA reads TGTGCCAGCAGCCGGGACAGGGGACACGAAAAACTGTTTTTT.

CDR3 protein: CASGLRGRGNTGELFF. The DNA for the CDR3 is TGTGCTAGTGGTTTAAGAGGGAGAGGAAACACCGGGGAGCTGTTTTTT. The chain joins TRBV12-5 to TRBJ2-2; weak D call: TRBD2 (5 bases). Germline V gives CDR1 LGHNT, CDR2 FRNRAP. Between the trimmed V and J ends, which lost 3 bases and 2 bases, there was a span of 13 bases. This CDR3 has 16 amino acids.

The CDR3 spells CASSFHSRQGNYEQYV. Written as DNA, the CDR3 is TGTGCCAGCAGCTTCCACTCCCGACAGGGAAACTACGAGCAGTACGTC. The J gene is TRBJ2-7, the V gene TRBV11-2; 7 bases agree with TRBD1. Germline lookup yields CDR1 SGHAT and CDR2 FQNNGV. The junction had 11 bases not matched to a gene; V was cut back by 3 bases and J by 3 bases. The CDR3 runs 16 residues.

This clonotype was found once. Here the CDR3 reads CSATRSGGPYNEQFF. CDR3 coding DNA: TGCAGTGCTACCCGTAGCGGGGGTCCTTACAATGAGCAGTTCTTC. This chain links TRBV20-1 with TRBJ2-1; 9 bases are a match to TRBD2. The CDR3 has 15 amino acids. Per the germline V gene, CDR1 is DFQATT and CDR2 is SNEGSKA (reference sequence). Losses at the gene ends were 4 bases for V and 4 bases for J; bases not matched to a gene: 8.

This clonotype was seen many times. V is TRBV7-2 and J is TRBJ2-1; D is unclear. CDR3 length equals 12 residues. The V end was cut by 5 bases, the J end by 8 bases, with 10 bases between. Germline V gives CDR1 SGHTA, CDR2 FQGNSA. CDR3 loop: CASSENVDEQFF. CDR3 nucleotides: TGTGCCAGCAGCGAGAATGTAGATGAGCAGTTCTTC.

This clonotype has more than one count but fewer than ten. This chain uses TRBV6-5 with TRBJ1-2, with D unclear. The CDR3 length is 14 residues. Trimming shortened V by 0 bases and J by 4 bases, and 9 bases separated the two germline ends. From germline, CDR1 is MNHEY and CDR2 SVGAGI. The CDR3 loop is CASSYSPGSYGYTF. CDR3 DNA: TGTGCCAGCAGTTACTCGCCCGGCAGCTATGGCTACACCTTC.

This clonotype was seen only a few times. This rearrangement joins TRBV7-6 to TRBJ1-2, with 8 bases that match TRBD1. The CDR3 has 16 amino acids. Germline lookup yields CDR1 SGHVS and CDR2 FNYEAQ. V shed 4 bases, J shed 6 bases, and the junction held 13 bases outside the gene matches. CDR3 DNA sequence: TGTGCCAGCAGCTCACTTGGACAGGGTTTATTAGATGGCTACACCTTC. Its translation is CASSSLGQGLLDGYTF. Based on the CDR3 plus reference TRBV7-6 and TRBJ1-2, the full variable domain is GAGVSQSPRYKVTKRGQDVALRCDPISGHVSLYWYRQALGQGPEFLTYFNYEAQQDKSGLPNDRFSAERPEGSISTLTIQRTEQRDSAMYRCASSSLGQGLLDGYTFGSGTRLTVV.

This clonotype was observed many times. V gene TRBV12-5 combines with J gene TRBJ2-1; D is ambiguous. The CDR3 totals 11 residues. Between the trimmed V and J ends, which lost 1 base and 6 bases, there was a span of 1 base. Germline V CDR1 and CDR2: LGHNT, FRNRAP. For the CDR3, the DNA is TGTGCTAGTGGTTTGGGCAATGAGCAGTTCTTC. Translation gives CASGLGNEQFF. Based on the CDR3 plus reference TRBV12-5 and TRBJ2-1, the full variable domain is DARVTQTPRHKVTEMGQEVTMRCQPILGHNTVFWYRQTMMQGLELLAYFRNRAPLDDSGMPKDRFSAEMPDATLATLKIQPSEPRDSAVYFCASGLGNEQFFGPGTRLTVL.

The CDR3 reads CASRGVSSGTGDYGYTF. The CDR3 DNA reads TGTGCCAGCAGGGGGGTTTCCTCCGGGACAGGGGACTATGGCTACACCTTC. The gene calls are TRBV12-3 or TRBV12-4 and TRBJ1-2; 10 bases agree with TRBD1. V lost 6 bases and J lost 3; bases outside the gene matches: 13. The CDR3 is 17 residues long.

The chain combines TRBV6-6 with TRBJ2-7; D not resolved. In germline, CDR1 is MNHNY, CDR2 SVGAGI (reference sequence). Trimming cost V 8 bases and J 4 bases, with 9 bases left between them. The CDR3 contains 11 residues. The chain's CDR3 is CASPGAYEQYF. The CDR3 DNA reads TGTGCCAGCCCGGGCGCGTACGAGCAGTACTTC.

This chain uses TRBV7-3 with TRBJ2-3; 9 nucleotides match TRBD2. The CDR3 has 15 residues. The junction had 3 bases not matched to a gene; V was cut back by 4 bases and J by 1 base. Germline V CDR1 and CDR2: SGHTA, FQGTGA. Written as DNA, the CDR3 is TGTGCCAGCAGCTCCGGGACTAGCCGCACAGATACGCAGTATTTT. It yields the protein CASSSGTSRTDTQYF.

The CDR3 DNA reads TGTGCCACCAGCAGCCGACAGGGGCAGTTCTTC. It is translated as CATSSRQGQFF. The chain is built from TRBV15 and TRBJ2-1, with 7 bases that match TRBD1. V gave up 3 bases and J gave up 12 bases; unmatched junction bases: 2. The CDR3 spans 11 residues. The germline V gene has CDR1 LNHNV and CDR2 YYDKDF (reference sequence).

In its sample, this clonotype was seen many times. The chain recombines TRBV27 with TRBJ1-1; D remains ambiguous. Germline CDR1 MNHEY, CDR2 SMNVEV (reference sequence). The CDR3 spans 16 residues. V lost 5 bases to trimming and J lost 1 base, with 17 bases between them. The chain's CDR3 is CASSTQVTLGNTEAFF. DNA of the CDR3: TGTGCCAGCAGTACCCAGGTGACACTCGGGAACACTGAAGCTTTCTTT.